What follows describes a single TCR beta chain. It has no known antigen specificity. No clone much larger than this one lies a single base away; base qualities are absent. Cut back by 0 bases and 7 bases, the V and J ends lie 12 bases apart. The CDR3, cysteine through phenylalanine, is 13 amino acids long. This entry keeps only the CDR3 DNA: 39 bases, framed from base 1. CDR1 and CDR2, looked up from the germline V gene (reference sequence), are GTSNPN and SVGIG. These data belong to a study of blood T cell repertoires in COVID-19 (dated by TCRdb to about 2020). At the level of the whole study: Samples from collaborators originated in the United States, Italy and Spain and spanned both the acute and convalescent phases of COVID-19. The repertoires were released in a freely available public database intended as a resource for research on the immune response to SARS-CoV-2. The material from the prospective study consisted of cDNA or gDNA derived from T cells, B-cell-depleted T cells, or PBMCs. Samples were obtained from the ongoing ImmuneRACE study (first 160 participants) and from 1,000 to 1,500 subjects provided by 6 global collaborators. Where available, HLA class I and class II types were obtained from metadata supplied by the sample provider rather than from assay-based typing. The dataset comprised deeply sampled blood TCRbeta repertoires from subjects exposed to, actively infected with, or recovered from COVID-19. Sample metadata almost always included a de-identified subject ID, COVID-19 status, age in years and sex. Results and caveats for the whole study, not just this receptor: The quantity of clinical and demographic metadata differed by source and by participant and was supplied without curation.

Whole blood was collected in K2EDTA tubes by collaborating institutions according to the institutions' own protocols. For TCRbeta analysis, collaborator samples were shipped as frozen whole blood, as isolated PBMCs, or as DNA extracted from either sample type. TCRbeta CDR3 regions were amplified from genomic DNA using the immunoSEQ Assay, a bias-controlled multiplex PCR. The study's processing was this. Nucleated cell counts per sample were estimated from amplification of reference gene primers within the assay. Sequence reads were collapsed and filtered to measure the absolute abundance of every unique TCRbeta CDR3 rearrangement. For each sample, productive Simpson clonality was calculated as the square root of Simpson's diversity index across productive rearrangements. This immuneACCESS table, as held by TCRdb, lists in-frame sequences with V and J called but not all clones. Of the missing ones, under half trace to an unresolved V gene in checked studies; the others have no known cause. Clone size and the V and J calls come from that table; the DNA yielded D and trimming. This sample gives about 84,000 clones in total; around 83% of them show up just once. Jointly, the top ten make up about 42% of the sample.

The sequence was obtained from a man at least 80 years old with active or convalescent COVID-19. Sequencing used peripheral blood. The V gene is TRBV30 and the J gene is TRBJ1-2; TRBD1 is a possible D gene, resting on 6 matching bases. The CDR3 region has the sequence CAWSVVGAFGYTF. The DNA sequence is given as TGTGCCTGGAGTGTAGTGGGGGCGTTTGGCTACACCTTC.